This is a list of T cell receptor beta chains from one sample in a study of T-cell memory formation after mild COVID-19. TCRdb re-derived calls from the 5' RACE reads in MiXCR, one entry per CDR3 protein. The table lists about 110,000 distinct CDR3 sequences, 22% of them singletons. The sequencing sample was made of PBMCs or a T cell subset sorted from them (not recorded which). The origin of the receptors is a man between 18 and 35 years old who had mild COVID-19 (a few samples of this study predate the infection). Cell type and time point are not known. Both conserved end residues are part of each CDR3. Fields, in order: CDR3 DNA, CDR3 protein, J gene, D gene, V gene, clone size. The D gene is left open where the match is weak. Clone size appears in some rows only: once, few, many, or a class for an expanded clone.

DNA: TGTGCCAGCAGCATCACTTCGTCCAACACCGGGGAGCTGTTTTTT
CDR3: CASSITSSNTGELFF
J: TRBJ2-2
D: -
V: TRBV7-3
size: -

DNA: TGTGCCAGCAGCTTACTCCTGTTGTGGCACCGGGAGCTGTTTTTT
CDR3: CASSLLLLWHRELFF
J: TRBJ2-2
D: -
V: TRBV7-9
size: -

DNA: TGTGCCAGCAGTGGGACAGGGGGCCCCCTCGAGATCTACTATGGCTACACCTTC
CDR3: CASSGTGGPLEIYYGYTF
J: TRBJ1-2
D: TRBD1
V: TRBV2
size: few

DNA: TGTGCCAGCAGCTTGGGACTTACTGGCTACACCTTC
CDR3: CASSLGLTGYTF
J: TRBJ1-2
D: -
V: TRBV7-9
size: once

DNA: TGTGCCAGCAGCCCCCGGGACAGGGAATTCACCGGGGAGCTGTTTTTT
CDR3: CASSPRDREFTGELFF
J: TRBJ2-2
D: TRBD1
V: TRBV7-9
size: few

DNA: TGTGCCAGCAGTTTCGCAGGGGGGAACACCGGGGAGCTGTTTTTT
CDR3: CASSFAGGNTGELFF
J: TRBJ2-2
D: TRBD1
V: TRBV27
size: -

DNA: TGTGCCAGCAGTTCATTACAGGGCTCCTACGGCTACACCTTC
CDR3: CASSSLQGSYGYTF
J: TRBJ1-2
D: -
V: TRBV27
size: -

DNA: TGTGCCAGCAGTGCTTGGGTTAGTGGAAACACCATATATTTT
CDR3: CASSAWVSGNTIYF
J: TRBJ1-3
D: -
V: TRBV2
size: few

DNA: TGCGCCAGCAGCCCGACTAGTCCTAGCACAGATACGCAGTATTTT
CDR3: CASSPTSPSTDTQYF
J: TRBJ2-3
D: -
V: TRBV4-3
size: few

DNA: TGTGCCACCCGACGGACAGGGGACAACTATGGCTACACCTTC
CDR3: CATRRTGDNYGYTF
J: TRBJ1-2
D: TRBD1
V: TRBV24-1
size: few

DNA: TGTGCCAGCAGTTATCGGGCCCAGGGGTATGAGCAGTTCTTC
CDR3: CASSYRAQGYEQFF
J: TRBJ2-1
D: -
V: TRBV6-5
size: -

DNA: TGTGCCAGCAGCTTGGATAGACCCTACGAGCAGTACTTC
CDR3: CASSLDRPYEQYF
J: TRBJ2-7
D: -
V: TRBV5-6
size: few

DNA: TGTGCCAGCAGCTTACGGGCATCGAGCTCCTACGAGCAGTACTTC
CDR3: CASSLRASSSYEQYF
J: TRBJ2-7
D: -
V: TRBV7-8
size: many

DNA: TGTGCCAGCAGCTCACTACTAAGGGAGACCCAGTACTTC
CDR3: CASSSLLRETQYF
J: TRBJ2-5
D: -
V: TRBV7-9
size: -

DNA: TGTGCCAGTAGTATGGAGCGGGGGACCAACAATGAGCAGTTCTTC
CDR3: CASSMERGTNNEQFF
J: TRBJ2-1
D: TRBD2
V: TRBV19
size: few

DNA: TGCAGTGCTCCTGGACTAGCGGGGGGACCATCCTACGAGCAGTACTTC
CDR3: CSAPGLAGGPSYEQYF
J: TRBJ2-7
D: TRBD2
V: TRBV20-1
size: -

DNA: TGTGCCGGCAGCTCTGGGGCCAACGTCCTGACTTTC
CDR3: CAGSSGANVLTF
J: TRBJ2-6
D: -
V: TRBV6-6
size: -

DNA: TGTGCCAGTAGCCCGACCCCGGGACAGGGAGCCTACGAGCAGTACTTC
CDR3: CASSPTPGQGAYEQYF
J: TRBJ2-7
D: TRBD1
V: TRBV19
size: -

DNA: TGTGCCAGCAGTGACCATCGGGGGCCGAATTCACCCCTCCACTTT
CDR3: CASSDHRGPNSPLHF
J: TRBJ1-6
D: -
V: TRBV6-1
size: -

DNA: TGTGCCAGCAGCCAAGATACAGGGAGCAATCAGCCCCAGCATTTT
CDR3: CASSQDTGSNQPQHF
J: TRBJ1-5
D: -
V: TRBV4-2
size: -

DNA: TGTGCCAGCAACCCTATAACGGAAGGAAACACCATATATTTT
CDR3: CASNPITEGNTIYF
J: TRBJ1-3
D: -
V: TRBV7-9
size: -

DNA: TGTGCCAGCAGCTTTGAGGAGCTGTTTTTT
CDR3: CASSFEELFF
J: TRBJ2-2
D: -
V: TRBV7-9
size: many

DNA: TGTGCCAGCAGCTTAAATAGACAGATCTTCAATGAGCAGTTCTTC
CDR3: CASSLNRQIFNEQFF
J: TRBJ2-1
D: -
V: TRBV7-2
size: -

DNA: TGTGCCATCAGGGTTGGGGGACTAGCCCAGCACAATGAGCAGTTCTTC
CDR3: CAIRVGGLAQHNEQFF
J: TRBJ2-1
D: TRBD2
V: TRBV10-3
size: -

DNA: TGTGCCAGCAGCTTAGGTTTCGGGGGGGTTTCCCTCCACTTT
CDR3: CASSLGFGGVSLHF
J: TRBJ1-6
D: -
V: TRBV11-2
size: few

DNA: TGTGCCAGCAGCCTCCCTGGGGGCCAATACGAGCAGTACTTC
CDR3: CASSLPGGQYEQYF
J: TRBJ2-7
D: -
V: TRBV6-5
size: few

DNA: TGTGCCAGCAGTCCACGATCAGGGGGGAACACTGAAGCTTTCTTT
CDR3: CASSPRSGGNTEAFF
J: TRBJ1-1
D: TRBD1
V: TRBV11-2
size: -

DNA: TGTGCCAGCAGCGTAGGGGATTCGGCGGCCGGCGAGACCCAGTACTTC
CDR3: CASSVGDSAAGETQYF
J: TRBJ2-5
D: -
V: TRBV9
size: -

DNA: TGTGCCAGCAGCCCAGGGCCCGGTGGGGCCAACGTCCTGACTTTC
CDR3: CASSPGPGGANVLTF
J: TRBJ2-6
D: -
V: TRBV3-1
size: -

DNA: TGTGCCAGCAGCTCCGGACTGACGCTAGGCAACTATGGCTACACCTTC
CDR3: CASSSGLTLGNYGYTF
J: TRBJ1-2
D: -
V: TRBV7-2
size: few

DNA: TGCGCCAGCAGCTTAATCGCGACAGAGAACACTGAAGCTTTCTTT
CDR3: CASSLIATENTEAFF
J: TRBJ1-1
D: -
V: TRBV5-1
size: few

DNA: TGCGCCAGCAGCTTGACAGGGTCAGGCAATCAGCCCCAGCATTTT
CDR3: CASSLTGSGNQPQHF
J: TRBJ1-5
D: -
V: TRBV5-1
size: few

DNA: TGTGCCAGCAGCTTAGCGTTCACGCCGGGCACCGGGGAGCTGTTTTTT
CDR3: CASSLAFTPGTGELFF
J: TRBJ2-2
D: -
V: TRBV7-2
size: -

DNA: TGTGCCAGCAGTGCGGGGGGTTTCACCGGGGAGCTGTTTTTT
CDR3: CASSAGGFTGELFF
J: TRBJ2-2
D: TRBD2
V: TRBV2
size: -

DNA: TGTGCCAGCAGCTCTGGGGGGCACCAAGAGACCCAGTACTTC
CDR3: CASSSGGHQETQYF
J: TRBJ2-5
D: -
V: TRBV7-6
size: -

DNA: TGTGCCAGCAGTTTCAGGGGACAGTACAATGAGCAGTTCTTC
CDR3: CASSFRGQYNEQFF
J: TRBJ2-1
D: TRBD1
V: TRBV28
size: few

DNA: TGTGCCAGCAGCAGGTCCAGGGCCGAAGAGACCCAGTACTTC
CDR3: CASSRSRAEETQYF
J: TRBJ2-5
D: -
V: TRBV7-9
size: -

DNA: TGTGCCAGCAGCAACAGGGGGGGATATGGCTACACCTTC
CDR3: CASSNRGGYGYTF
J: TRBJ1-2
D: TRBD1
V: TRBV11-2
size: -

DNA: TGCGCCAGCAGCCAAGATTTAGTCCCAGTGAGGGTCCGGGAGACCCAGTACTTC
CDR3: CASSQDLVPVRVRETQYF
J: TRBJ2-5
D: -
V: TRBV4-1
size: -

DNA: TGTGCCAGCAGCGCCTCAGGGGGCGGGAACACTGAAGCTTTCTTT
CDR3: CASSASGGGNTEAFF
J: TRBJ1-1
D: TRBD1
V: TRBV7-6
size: few

DNA: TGTGCCAGCAGTGTACCCAATGAGCAGTTCTTC
CDR3: CASSVPNEQFF
J: TRBJ2-1
D: -
V: TRBV2
size: -

DNA: TGCGCCAGCAGCCAAGATGGGAGAGGGTCTGGGGCCAACGTCCTGACTTTC
CDR3: CASSQDGRGSGANVLTF
J: TRBJ2-6
D: -
V: TRBV4-3
size: few

DNA: TGTGCTAGTGGTTTGGTACCTGCCGGGGAGCTGTTTTTT
CDR3: CASGLVPAGELFF
J: TRBJ2-2
D: -
V: TRBV12-5
size: few

DNA: TGTGCCAGCAGCCCCGGTCACAGGAACACTGAAGCTTTCTTT
CDR3: CASSPGHRNTEAFF
J: TRBJ1-1
D: -
V: TRBV27
size: few

DNA: TGTGCCAGCATACGTGGCACCGGGGAGCTGTTTTTT
CDR3: CASIRGTGELFF
J: TRBJ2-2
D: -
V: TRBV6-1
size: few

DNA: TGTGCCAGCAGTTACCCCGTTGGTGAAGCTTTCTTT
CDR3: CASSYPVGEAFF
J: TRBJ1-1
D: -
V: TRBV6-2/TRBV6-3
size: few

DNA: TGTGCCACCAGCAGGTTCGGAGTTGAGCAGTTCTTC
CDR3: CATSRFGVEQFF
J: TRBJ2-1
D: -
V: TRBV15
size: -

DNA: TGTGCCAGCAGCTCTGCCGAGGGGGCAACCACAGATACGCAGTATTTT
CDR3: CASSSAEGATTDTQYF
J: TRBJ2-3
D: TRBD1
V: TRBV7-2
size: many

DNA: TGCGCCAGCAGCCCGATTATGGGGGGGAACACTGAAGCTTTCTTT
CDR3: CASSPIMGGNTEAFF
J: TRBJ1-1
D: -
V: TRBV5-1
size: few

DNA: TGTGCCAGCAGGGCCCGACGAGGGGACGGCTACACCTTC
CDR3: CASRARRGDGYTF
J: TRBJ1-2
D: -
V: TRBV6-2/TRBV6-3
size: -

DNA: TGTGCCAGCAGTTACGGAGGCGGAGCCTACGAGCAGTACTTC
CDR3: CASSYGGGAYEQYF
J: TRBJ2-7
D: -
V: TRBV6-6
size: few

DNA: TGCAGTGCTAGAGATACCAGGGACAAGCTCTACAATGAGCAGTTCTTC
CDR3: CSARDTRDKLYNEQFF
J: TRBJ2-1
D: -
V: TRBV20-1
size: few

DNA: TGTGCCAGCAGCCCCCCGGGGATGGTGGGGAACACTGAAGCTTTCTTT
CDR3: CASSPPGMVGNTEAFF
J: TRBJ1-1
D: -
V: TRBV7-8
size: few

DNA: TGCGCCAGCAGCCCGGGGACGGAAGAGACCCAGTACTTC
CDR3: CASSPGTEETQYF
J: TRBJ2-5
D: -
V: TRBV4-1
size: few

DNA: TGTGCCAGCAGGGAACTAGCGGGGGGGCCCCCAGATACGCAGTATTTT
CDR3: CASRELAGGPPDTQYF
J: TRBJ2-3
D: TRBD2
V: TRBV6-5
size: -